This TCR beta chain emerged from a study of TIL therapy for anti-PD-1-resistant metastatic lung cancer. This clone came up a few times. Sequencing used immunoSEQ v3. Each library reached 1.9 million or so read pairs, or about 5-6.5 million at deep level. Sequencing was performed with immunoSEQ multiplex PCR; in TCRdb, only in-frame clones are kept and a portion is missing. The sample includes about 6,300 clones, roughly 64% of them seen just once. The time point was: pre-treatment sample, taken before nivolumab and TIL therapy. Pleural nodules or supraclavicular lymph nodes made up most of the excised metastases sampled. J gave up 0 bases and V 4 bases, and 6 bases lay outside the gene matches. This CDR3 contains 15 residues. Germline V CDR1 and CDR2: SGHNT, YYREEE (reference sequence).

This material consisted of tumor tissue, taken at baseline. The receptor's source is a person between 30 and 79 years old with non-small cell lung cancer. This rearrangement joins TRBV5-4 to TRBJ1-1, with TRBD1 identical over 7 bases. The DNA of the CDR3 is TGTGCCAGCAGCACCTTAGACAGGGTGAACACTGAAGCTTTCTTT. Protein product: CASSTLDRVNTEAFF.